A selection of T cell receptor beta chains follows, all from one sample in a study of monozygotic twins with inflammatory bowel disease. TCRdb reworked the 5' RACE reads into one entry per CDR3 protein, no DNA. The data include 440,000 or so distinct CDR3 sequences; the top ten clones carry 2% to 3%. The specimen was blood. The receptors were gathered from a human donor with ulcerative colitis or Crohn's disease, or a healthy co-twin of an affected twin (not recorded which). The CDR3 runs from the conserved cysteine through the conserved F or W.

j_gene	v_gene	CDR3aa
TRBJ2-4	TRBV7-9	CASSLVGGLDIQYF
TRBJ1-5	TRBV20-1	CSASHGPSNQPQHF
TRBJ1-5	TRBV6-4	CASRLTPPQRGARLNQPQHF
TRBJ2-1	TRBV5-1	CASSLWAATGEQFF
TRBJ1-5	TRBV20-1	CSAAEREEDNQPQHF
TRBJ2-1	TRBV11-1	CASSLPGQGVPRSYNEQFF
TRBJ2-7	TRBV7-6	CASSHPRDQNQSPYEQYF
TRBJ2-5	TRBV27	CASSLSASGVREETQYF
TRBJ2-7	TRBV7-7	CASSPNGDGGEQYF
TRBJ2-7	TRBV7-8	CASSSDSLYEQYF
TRBJ2-5	TRBV7-9	CASSRPGQGRGQETQYF
TRBJ2-3	TRBV6-1	CASSEDPGTGGSTDTQYF
TRBJ2-3	TRBV7-2	CASSFQSGSIADTQYF
TRBJ2-1	TRBV5-6	CASSLPGTSGGLTRNEQFF
TRBJ2-2	TRBV2	CASSLLDRVNTGELFF
TRBJ2-2	TRBV6-1	CASSPPAGGYGELFF
TRBJ2-3	TRBV10-3	CAISLEAVADTQYF
TRBJ1-1	TRBV5-1	CASSLGISPEAFF
TRBJ2-7	TRBV11-2	CASRPPGTGVYEQYF
TRBJ1-2	TRBV28	CASSLPNRSYGYTF
TRBJ1-4	TRBV20-1	CSAPAGDEKLFF
TRBJ1-1	TRBV7-7	CASSRDPGSEAFF